This TCR beta chain was found in a study of T cells in Graves' hyperthyroidism and ophthalmopathy. Overall study: Peripheral blood was collected at initial diagnosis, before any treatment.

Study-wide results and limits: The blood repertoire included most of the expanded thyroid clonotypes above 0.001.

The CDR3 totals 16 residues. V gave up 3 bases and J gave up 8 bases; unmatched junction bases: 9. The V gene's germline CDR1 is WSHSY and CDR2 SAAADI. This clonotype has at least ten counts. Its cognate antigen is unknown. Each patient was aged 18 to 65 and had newly diagnosed hyperthyroidism of under 2 months' duration. Extraction of PBMCs used roughly 9.6 ml of fresh peripheral blood. Amplification yielded TCR beta CDR3 regions, with RNA transcripts as the source. First-round RT-PCR with HTBI primers amplified the TCR CDR3 region. From the multiplex PCR reads, TCRdb called clonotypes with MiXCR, one entry per CDR3 protein. The sample consists of a few hundred thousand distinct CDR3 sequences, about a sixth of them appearing once.

The sequenced sample consisted of blood. The genes are TRBV10-2 and TRBJ1-4; 10 nucleotides match TRBD1. The receptor was isolated from a woman younger than 35 with Graves' hyperthyroidism. CDR3: CASSEAGTGAREKLFF. The DNA of the CDR3 is TGCGCCAGCAGTGAAGCAGGGACAGGGGCGAGAGAAAAACTGTTTTTT.